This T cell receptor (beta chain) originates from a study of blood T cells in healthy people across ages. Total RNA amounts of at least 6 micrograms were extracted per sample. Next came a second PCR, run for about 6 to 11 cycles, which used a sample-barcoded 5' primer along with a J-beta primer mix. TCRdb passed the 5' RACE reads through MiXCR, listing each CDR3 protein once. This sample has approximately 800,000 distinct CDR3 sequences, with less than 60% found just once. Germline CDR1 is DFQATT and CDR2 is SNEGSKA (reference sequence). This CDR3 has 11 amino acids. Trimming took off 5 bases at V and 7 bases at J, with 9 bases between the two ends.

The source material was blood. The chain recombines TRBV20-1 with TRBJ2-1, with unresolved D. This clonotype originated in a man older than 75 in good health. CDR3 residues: CSAEKLNEQFF. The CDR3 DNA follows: TGCAGTGCTGAAAAACTAAATGAGCAGTTCTTC.